This T cell receptor (beta chain) appears in the sequencing data of a study of T cells in Graves' hyperthyroidism and ophthalmopathy. In this sample, this clonotype turned up many times. The V end was cut by 0 bases, the J end by 3 bases, with 23 bases between. The CDR3 spans 19 residues. Germline assignment: CDR1 LGHDT and CDR2 YNNKEL (reference sequence). The CDR3 regions of TCR beta were amplified from RNA transcripts. The study used the HTBI primer set for a first-round RT-PCR of the TCR CDR3. TCRdb analysed the multiplex PCR reads with MiXCR anew, one entry per CDR3 protein. The sample has roughly 500,000 distinct CDR3 sequences; more than 15% are singletons.

The chain recombines TRBV3-1 with TRBJ1-2; possible D gene TRBD1, 6 bases. This TCR was recovered from a woman aged 25 to 39 with Graves' ophthalmopathy. Sequenced material: blood. The CDR3 reads CASSQDASGAKYTDYGYTF. In DNA form, the CDR3 reads TGTGCCAGCAGCCAAGATGCGTCGGGGGCAAAATATACGGACTATGGCTACACCTTC.